What follows describes a single TCR beta chain. Its specificity is unknown. The method was immunoSEQ multiplex PCR; TCRdb's version includes in-frame clones alone and lacks a portion of them. Of over 50,000 clones detected, about 88% appear once; the ten largest clones hold around 1.5%. These data are taken from a study of OX40 agonist ivuxolimab in advanced cancers. For the study at large: Past anti-PD-1, anti-PD-L1 or anti-CTLA-4 therapy was accepted, and 30% to 50% had received some.

General study findings and limits: On average, CD8+ T cells showed a greater number of expanded clones than CD4+.

This CDR3 region has 14 residues. The V gene lost 1 base and the J gene lost 13 bases, with 16 bases spanning the gap. The germline V gene has CDR1 SGHVS and CDR2 FQNEAQ. The source was CD4+ or CD8+ T cells sorted from blood, collected in a trial of the OX40 agonist ivuxolimab. The TCR comes from an adult with an advanced solid tumor such as melanoma, head and neck, liver or kidney cancer. The chain is built from TRBV7-8 and TRBJ1-4; D might be TRBD1 (5 bases). The CDR3 sequence is CASSLGGTSEGLFF. The CDR3 nucleotides read TGTGCCAGCAGCTTAGGAGGGACTTCTGAGGGACTGTTTTTT.